A single sample gave rise to the 13 T cell receptor beta chains below, sequenced in a study of tumor T cells in aggressive B-cell lymphoma. Produced via immunoSEQ multiplex PCR; TCRdb's table is partial and in-frame only. This table has approximately 3,000 clones, around 68% appearing once. Sequenced input: tumor tissue. The receptors shown here come from an adult with diffuse large B cell lymphoma.

This clone turned up a few times. The junction does not match germline at one end; this may be a read error. This chain joins TRBV5-6 and TRBJ2-2; TRBD2 matches 8 bases. The germline gives CDR1 SGHDT, CDR2 YYEEEE. The CDR3 is 13 amino acids. DNA for the CDR3: TGTGCCAGCAGCGGGACTAGTATCGGGGTGCTGTTTTTT. Its protein is CASSGTSIGVLFF.

Only a few counts were recorded for this clone. CDR3 loop: CASSAERRNEQFF. CDR3 bases: TGTGCCAGCAGTGCCGAAAGGAGAAATGAGCAGTTCTTC. The rearrangement joins TRBV2 to TRBJ2-1; D gene uncertain. The germline V gene has CDR1 SNHLY and CDR2 FYNNEI. The length of the CDR3 is 13 residues. Deletions cut 4 bases from V and 7 bases from J, with 11 bases between.

This chain links TRBV27 with TRBJ1-3; 9 bases are shared with TRBD1. V was pared by 6 bases and J by 1 base, with 4 bases of the junction left unmatched. CDR3 length: 15 residues. Germline CDR1 and CDR2: MNHEY and SMNVEV (reference sequence). The chain's CDR3 is CASRSTGGSGNTIYF. In DNA form, the CDR3 reads TGTGCCAGCAGATCGACAGGGGGGTCTGGAAACACCATATATTTT.

This clone was seen a single time. The rearrangement uses TRBV10-3 and TRBJ1-2; 8 nucleotides agree with TRBD1. V was pared by 3 bases and J by 4 bases, with 4 bases of the junction left unmatched. The length of the CDR3 is 14 residues. CDR1 and CDR2 (germline): ENHRY, SYGVKD. DNA of the CDR3: TGTGCCATCAGTGACGAGACAGGGGTCTATGGCTACACCTTC. This codes for CAISDETGVYGYTF.

The chain recombines TRBV21-1 with TRBJ1-1. TRBV21-1 is a known pseudogene. This CDR3 contains 13 residues. DNA for the CDR3: TGTGCCGCCGGGGGGGCGAAAGGGACTGAAGCTTTCTTT. Its translation is CAAGGAKGTEAFF.

The rearrangement links TRBV5-1 to TRBJ2-3, with 7 bases fitting TRBD1. The V and J ends lost 0 bases and 0 bases, in that order; junction bases with no gene match: 10. There are 18 residues in the CDR3. Germline V CDR1 and CDR2: SGHRS, YFSETQ. This CDR3 is CASSLVSGQWTSTDTQYF. The DNA of the CDR3 is TGCGCCAGCAGCTTGGTGTCGGGACAGTGGACTAGCACAGATACGCAGTATTTT.

This sequence joins TRBV5-5 and TRBJ2-3, with 9 nucleotides matching TRBD2. The germline V gene encodes CDR1 SGHKS and CDR2 YYEKEE (reference sequence). The CDR3 has 16 amino acids. Trimming at V came to 0 bases and at J to 2 bases, leaving 4 bases not matched to a gene. Here the CDR3 DNA reads TGTGCCAGCAGCTTGGAATCTAGCGGGAACACAGATACGCAGTATTTT. Its translation is CASSLESSGNTDTQYF.

J is TRBJ1-2 and V is TRBV28; D gene ambiguous. CDR1 and CDR2 (germline): MDHEN, SYDVKM. V gave up 6 bases and J gave up 1 base, with 3 bases separating them. This CDR3 spans 11 amino acids. The CDR3 protein is CASSLNYGYTF. CDR3 in DNA: TGTGCCAGCAGCCTTAACTATGGCTACACCTTC.

This clone was counted between two and nine times. The chain links TRBV29-1 to TRBJ1-1; weak D call: TRBD1 (5 bases). The V gene lost 5 bases and the J gene lost 1 base, with 11 bases spanning the gap. Germline V CDR1 and CDR2: SQVTM, ANQGSEA. This CDR3 spans 13 amino acids. The CDR3 bases are TGCAGCGTTACCACAGGAAGGAACACTGAAGCTTTCTTT. Protein product: CSVTTGRNTEAFF.

This clone appeared a few times. The chain couples TRBV6-5 to TRBJ1-2; a possible D gene is TRBD1 (5 bases). This CDR3 contains 13 residues. Germline lookup yields CDR1 MNHEY and CDR2 SVGAGI. Trimming removed 2 bases from V and 6 bases from J, with 10 bases in between. The CDR3 here is CASSYRGIDGYTF. The CDR3 DNA reads TGTGCCAGCAGTTACAGGGGTATTGATGGCTACACCTTC.

This sequence joins TRBV5-6 and TRBJ1-1; D not resolved. Germline values: CDR1 SGHDT, CDR2 YYEEEE. The CDR3 totals 15 residues. V lost 1 base and J 0 bases, leaving 10 bases between the germline ends. The CDR3 nucleotides are TGTGCCAGCAGCTTGCCGGAGGCGGTGAACACTGAAGCTTTCTTT. As protein: CASSLPEAVNTEAFF.

The chain uses TRBV6-6 and TRBJ1-1, with D hard to call. V was pared by 0 bases and J by 5 bases, with 7 bases between. Per germline, CDR1 MNHNY and CDR2 SVGAGI (reference sequence). The CDR3 is 13 amino acids. The CDR3 nucleotides are TGTGCCAGCAGTTACTCCCGCGTAACTGAAGCTTTCTTT. Translation: CASSYSRVTEAFF.

This clone came up once. The rearrangement joins TRBV27 to TRBJ2-3; a possible D gene is TRBD2 (6 bases). CDR1 MNHEY and CDR2 SMNVEV come from the germline V gene (reference sequence). V was shortened by 2 bases and J by 1 base, with 16 bases between the two germline ends. CDR3 length: 17 amino acids. In nucleotides, the CDR3 is TGTGCCAGCAGTTTACTTCGTTCGGGAGTCGGCACAGATACGCAGTATTTT. Translating it yields CASSLLRSGVGTDTQYF.